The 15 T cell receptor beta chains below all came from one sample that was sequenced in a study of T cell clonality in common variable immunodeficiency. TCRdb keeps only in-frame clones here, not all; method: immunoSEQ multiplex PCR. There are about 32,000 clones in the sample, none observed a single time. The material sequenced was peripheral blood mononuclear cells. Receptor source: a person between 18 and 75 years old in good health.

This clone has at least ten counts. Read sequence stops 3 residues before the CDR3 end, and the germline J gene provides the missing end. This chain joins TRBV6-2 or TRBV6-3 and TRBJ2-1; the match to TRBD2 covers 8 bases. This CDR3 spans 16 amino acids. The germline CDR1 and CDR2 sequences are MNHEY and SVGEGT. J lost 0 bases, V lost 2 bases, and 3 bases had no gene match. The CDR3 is CASSYEAGVSYNEQFF. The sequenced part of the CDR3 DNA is TGTGCCAGCAGTTACGAAGCGGGAGTCTCCTACAATGAG.

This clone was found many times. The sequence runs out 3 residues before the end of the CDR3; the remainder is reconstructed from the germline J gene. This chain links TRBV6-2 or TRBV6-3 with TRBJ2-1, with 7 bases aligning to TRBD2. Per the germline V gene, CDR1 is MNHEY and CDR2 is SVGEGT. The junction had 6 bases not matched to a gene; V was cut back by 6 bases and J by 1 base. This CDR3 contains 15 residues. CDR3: CASRNGGGSYNEQFF. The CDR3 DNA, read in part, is TGTGCCAGCAGGAACGGCGGGGGATCCTACAATGAG.

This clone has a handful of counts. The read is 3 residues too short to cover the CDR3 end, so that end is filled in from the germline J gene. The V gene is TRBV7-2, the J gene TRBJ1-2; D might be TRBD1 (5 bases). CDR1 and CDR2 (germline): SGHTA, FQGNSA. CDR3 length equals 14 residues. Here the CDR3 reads CASSLFSGGNDYTF. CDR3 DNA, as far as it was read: TGTGCCAGCAGCTTATTTTCGGGGGGAAATGAC.

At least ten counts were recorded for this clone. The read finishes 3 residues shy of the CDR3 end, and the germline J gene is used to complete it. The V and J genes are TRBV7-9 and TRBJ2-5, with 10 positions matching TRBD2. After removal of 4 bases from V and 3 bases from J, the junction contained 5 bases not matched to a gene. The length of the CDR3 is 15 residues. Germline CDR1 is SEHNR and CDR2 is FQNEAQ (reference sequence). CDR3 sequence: CASSYSSGSKETQYF. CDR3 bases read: TGTGCCAGCAGCTATTCTAGCGGGAGTAAAGAGACC.

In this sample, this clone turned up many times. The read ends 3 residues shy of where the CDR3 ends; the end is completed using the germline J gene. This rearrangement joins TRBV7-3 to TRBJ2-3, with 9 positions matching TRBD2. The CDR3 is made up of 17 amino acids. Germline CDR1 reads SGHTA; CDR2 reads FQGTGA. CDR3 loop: CASSPAAGGSFQGTQYF. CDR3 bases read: TGTGCCAGCAGCCCCGCAGCGGGAGGTTCCTTTCAGGGCACG.

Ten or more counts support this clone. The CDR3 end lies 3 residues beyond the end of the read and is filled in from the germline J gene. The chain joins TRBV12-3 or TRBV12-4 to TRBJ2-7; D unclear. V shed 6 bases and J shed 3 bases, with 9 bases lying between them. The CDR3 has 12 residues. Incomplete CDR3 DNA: TGTGCCAGCAGCCTCGCAGGCTACGAG. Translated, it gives CASSLAGYE. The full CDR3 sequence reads CASSLAGYEQYF.

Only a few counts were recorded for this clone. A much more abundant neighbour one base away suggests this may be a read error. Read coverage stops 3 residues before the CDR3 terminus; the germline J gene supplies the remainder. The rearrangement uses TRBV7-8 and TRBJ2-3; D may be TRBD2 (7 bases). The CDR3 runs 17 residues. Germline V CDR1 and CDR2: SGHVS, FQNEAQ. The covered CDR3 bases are TGTGCCAGCAGCCTTCGTGCGGGAGTCGGGATGACAGGTACG. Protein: CASSLRAGVGMTGT. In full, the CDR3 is CASSLRAGVGMTGTQYF.

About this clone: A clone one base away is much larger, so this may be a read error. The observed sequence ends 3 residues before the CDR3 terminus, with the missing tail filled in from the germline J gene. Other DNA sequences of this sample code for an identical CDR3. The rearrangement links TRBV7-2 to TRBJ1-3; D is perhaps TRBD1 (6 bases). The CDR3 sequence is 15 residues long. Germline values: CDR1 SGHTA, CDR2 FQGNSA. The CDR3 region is CASSLQTGSGNTIYF. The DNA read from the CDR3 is TGTGCCAGCAGCTTGCAGACAGGTTCTGGAAACACA.

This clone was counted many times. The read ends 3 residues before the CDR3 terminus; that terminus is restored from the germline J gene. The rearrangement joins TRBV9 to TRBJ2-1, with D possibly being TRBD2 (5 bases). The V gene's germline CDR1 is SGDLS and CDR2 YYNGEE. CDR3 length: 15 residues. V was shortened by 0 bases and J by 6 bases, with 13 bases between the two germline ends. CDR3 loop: CASSVEVFAGNEQFF. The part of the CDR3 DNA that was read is TGTGCCAGCAGCGTAGAGGTCTTCGCGGGCAATGAG. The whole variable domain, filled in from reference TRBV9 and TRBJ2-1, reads DSGVTQTPKHLITATGQRVTLRCSPRSGDLSVYWYQQSLDQGLQFLIQYYNGEERAKGNILERFSAQQFPDLHSELNLSSLELGDSALYFCASSVEVFAGNEQFFGPGTRLTVL.

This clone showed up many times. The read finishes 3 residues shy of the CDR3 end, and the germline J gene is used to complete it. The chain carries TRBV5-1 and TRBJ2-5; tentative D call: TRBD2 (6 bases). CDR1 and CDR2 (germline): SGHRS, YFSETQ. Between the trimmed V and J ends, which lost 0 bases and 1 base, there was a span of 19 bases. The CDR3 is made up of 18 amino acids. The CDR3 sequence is CASSLGVVGGAAQETQYF. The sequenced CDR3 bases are TGCGCCAGCAGCTTGGGGGTAGTTGGCGGGGCAGCCCAAGAGACC.

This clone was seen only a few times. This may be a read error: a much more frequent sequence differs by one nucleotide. The DNA read from the CDR3 is TGTGCCAGCAGCTATACAGGTTTGAATCAGGATGAG. Protein: CASSYTGLNQDE. From start to end, the CDR3 is CASSYTGLNQDEQFF. This chain links TRBV7-9 with TRBJ2-1, with a weak D call TRBD1 (5 bases). The missing CDR3 end, 3 residues past where the read stops, is filled in from the germline J gene. The V and J ends lost 4 bases and 8 bases respectively, with 18 bases between them. Germline loops: CDR1 SEHNR, CDR2 FQNEAQ (reference sequence). The CDR3 spans 15 residues.

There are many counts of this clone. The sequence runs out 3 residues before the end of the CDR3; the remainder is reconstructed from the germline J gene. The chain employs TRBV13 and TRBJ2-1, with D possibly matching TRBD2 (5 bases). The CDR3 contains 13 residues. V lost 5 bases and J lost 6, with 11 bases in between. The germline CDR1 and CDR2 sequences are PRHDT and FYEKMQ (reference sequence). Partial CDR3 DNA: TGTGCCAGCAGCCCACGGACTGTCAATGAG. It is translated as CASSPRTVNE. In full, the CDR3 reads CASSPRTVNEQFF.

The DNA read from the CDR3 is TGTGCCAGCAGCTTAGGGGCGGGAGGAAACAATGAG. Translated, it gives CASSLGAGGNNE. The full-length CDR3 reads as CASSLGAGGNNEAFF. V gene TRBV7-9 combines with J gene TRBJ1-1, with D uncertain. The CDR3 end falls 3 residues outside the read, so it is completed with the germline J gene. Germline V gives CDR1 SEHNR, CDR2 FQNEAQ (reference sequence). This CDR3 is 15 amino acids long.

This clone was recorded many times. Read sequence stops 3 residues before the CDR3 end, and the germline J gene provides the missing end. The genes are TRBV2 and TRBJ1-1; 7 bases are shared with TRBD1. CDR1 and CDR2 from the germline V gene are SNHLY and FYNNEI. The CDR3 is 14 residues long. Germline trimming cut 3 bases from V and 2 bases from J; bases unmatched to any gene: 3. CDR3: CASSDTGANTEAFF. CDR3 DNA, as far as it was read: TGTGCCAGCAGTGACACAGGGGCCAACACTGAA.

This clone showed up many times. The CDR3: CASSEVTNTGELFF. The part of the CDR3 DNA that was read is TGTGCCAGCAGTGAAGTTACGAACACCGGGGAG. The V gene is TRBV6-1, the J gene TRBJ2-2; D remains ambiguous. The read ends 3 residues shy of where the CDR3 ends; the end is completed using the germline J gene. The CDR3 contains 14 residues. In germline, CDR1 is MNHNS, CDR2 SASEGT. Trimming took off 1 base at V and 0 bases at J, with 3 bases between the two ends.